This T cell receptor (beta chain) comes out of a study of blood T cell repertoires in COVID-19 (dated by TCRdb to the early 2020s). About the investigation overall: Samples from collaborators originated in the United States, Italy and Spain and spanned both the acute and convalescent phases of COVID-19. The prospective study material was composed of cDNA or gDNA derived from T cells, B-cell-depleted T cells, or PBMCs. Deeply sampled blood TCRbeta repertoires from subjects exposed to, actively infected with, or recovered from COVID-19 were included in the dataset. The repertoires were made available in a free public database intended to serve as a resource for research on the immune response to SARS-CoV-2. The samples were drawn from the first 160 participants of the ongoing ImmuneRACE study and from 950 to 1,500 subjects provided by 6 global collaborators. Nearly every sample came with metadata listing a de-identified subject ID, COVID-19 status, age in years and sex. Where available, HLA class I and class II types were taken from metadata supplied by the sample provider and were not determined by assay-based typing.

TCRbeta CDR3 regions were amplified from genomic DNA by means of the immunoSEQ Assay, a bias-controlled multiplex PCR. The study's processing was this. The number of nucleated cells in each sample was estimated by amplification of reference gene primers within the assay. To quantify the absolute abundance of each unique TCRbeta CDR3 rearrangement, sequence reads were collapsed and filtered. For each sample, productive Simpson clonality was calculated as the square root of Simpson's diversity index across productive rearrangements. As stored in TCRdb, this immuneACCESS dataset retains in-frame rearrangements with V and J assigned. A fraction of the clones does not appear; measured against another copy, unresolved V genes explain less than half of the discrepancy, and the remainder lacks a known reason. The D gene and trimming were derived from the DNA, and the V and J assignments and clone size from that table. This sample holds some 230,000 clones; around 83% were observed only once. The ten largest make up less than 7.5% of the sample.

Broad study findings and their caveats: How much clinical and demographic metadata was included differed by source and by participant, and the metadata was provided uncurated.

From a lookup of the germline V gene, CDR1 and CDR2 are SNHLY and FYNNEI. V loses 7 bases at its end and J loses 6 bases; junction bases beyond the gene matches: 2. The cysteine opens and the phenylalanine closes a CDR3 of 13 amino acids. Only CDR3 DNA is held: 39 bases, read in frame from base 1. With regard to this clone: Its target antigen remains unknown. Base quality data are lacking; no much larger clone is found one base away.

Collaborating institutions collected whole blood in K2EDTA tubes following their own protocols. For TCRbeta analysis, collaborators shipped samples as frozen whole blood, isolated PBMCs, or DNA extracted from either of those sample types. The V and J segments used are TRBV2 and TRBJ2-2; TRBD1 matches 10 bases in the middle. What was sequenced was peripheral blood. The origin of this receptor is a woman between 50 and 59 years old with acute or convalescent COVID-19. The CDR3 region has the sequence CASKGQGAGELFF. The DNA sequence reads TGTGCCAGCAAAGGACAGGGGGCCGGGGAGCTGTTTTTT.